This T cell receptor beta chain emerged from a study of OX40 agonist ivuxolimab in advanced cancers. The wider study: While on treatment, patients had intravenous ivuxolimab at 0.01 to 10 mg/kg every 2 weeks. The mean age was approximately 60 years, ranging from 23 to 79, with around four fifths of participants male. Patients enrolled in dose escalation were diagnosed with hepatocellular carcinoma, melanoma, renal cell or head and neck cancer.

Trimming cost V 6 bases and J 5 bases, with 16 bases left between them. The CDR3 sequence is 14 residues long. The germline V gene has CDR1 SNHLY and CDR2 FYNNEI. The method was immunoSEQ multiplex PCR; TCRdb's version includes in-frame clones alone and lacks a portion of them. This sample has roughly 70,000 clones, with about nine tenths found just once. This sequence was found in an adult with an advanced solid tumor such as melanoma, head and neck, liver or kidney cancer. V is TRBV2 and J is TRBJ1-1; the D gene is possibly TRBD1 (5 bases). The sample here was CD4+ or CD8+ T cells sorted from blood, taken in a trial of the OX40 agonist ivuxolimab. CDR3 loop: CASRDTSGRTEAFF. The CDR3 DNA sequence: TGTGCCAGCAGGGATACTTCAGGGAGAACTGAAGCTTTCTTT.